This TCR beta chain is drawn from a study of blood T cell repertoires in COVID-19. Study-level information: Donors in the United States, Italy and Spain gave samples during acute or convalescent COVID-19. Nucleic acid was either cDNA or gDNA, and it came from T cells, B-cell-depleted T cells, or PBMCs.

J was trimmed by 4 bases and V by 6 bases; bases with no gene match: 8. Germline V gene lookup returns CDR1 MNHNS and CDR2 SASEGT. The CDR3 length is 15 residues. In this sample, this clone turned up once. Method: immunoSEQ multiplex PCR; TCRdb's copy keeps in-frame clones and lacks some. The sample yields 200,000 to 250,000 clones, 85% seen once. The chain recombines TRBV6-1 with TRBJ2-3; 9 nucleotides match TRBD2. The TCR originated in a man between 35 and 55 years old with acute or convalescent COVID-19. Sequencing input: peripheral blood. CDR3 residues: CASRVAGAGADTQYF. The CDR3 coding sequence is TGTGCCAGCAGGGTAGCGGGGGCCGGGGCAGATACGCAGTATTTT.